Following are 11 T cell receptor beta chains from one sample sequenced in a study of T cell repertoires in cytomegalovirus infection (dated by TCRdb to the late 2010s). This sample was sequenced with an Illumina HiSeq 1500. Using fastp trimming at Q25 and MiXCR clonotype assembly, TCRdb reanalyzed the public sequencing data and kept in-frame beta chains. Rows matching on CDR3 protein sequence are summarized as one entry with the most common DNA and genes. The sample has about 310,000 distinct CDR3 sequences on record, around 9.6% of them singletons. The top ten constitute 2% to 3% of the sample. The sequenced sample consisted of PBMCs. These receptors were obtained from a human donor in good health (CMV status not recorded). Some clones in this sample may be carry-over from other donors' samples.

This clonotype was recorded at least ten times. The chain recombines TRBV7-2 with TRBJ1-5, with no clear D. The CDR3 loop spans 14 amino acids. Germline V lookup: CDR1 SGHTA, CDR2 FQGNSA. V lost 5 bases, J lost 3 bases, and 11 bases lay in between. In DNA form, the CDR3 reads TGTGCCAGCAGCCTCGGACGGTTCAATCAGCCCCAGCATTTT. It yields the protein CASSLGRFNQPQHF.

This chain joins TRBV11-2 and TRBJ1-5; the match to TRBD1 covers 7 bases. The CDR3 sequence is 18 residues long. The V gene end was trimmed by 1 base and the J gene end by 0 bases; junction bases not matched to a gene: 9. Looked up from germline, CDR1 is SGHAT and CDR2 is FQNNGV. In DNA, the CDR3 is TGTGCCAGCAGCTTAGGCGGGACAGACGGCGATAGCAATCAGCCCCAGCATTTT. The encoded protein is CASSLGGTDGDSNQPQHF.

The table lists this clonotype with many counts. The CDR3 region has the DNA TGTGCCAGCAGCTTGAGCAGGTACAATGAGCAGTTCTTC. Amino acid sequence: CASSLSRYNEQFF. The J gene is TRBJ2-1, the V gene TRBV7-9, with D uncertain. This CDR3 comprises 13 residues. The germline V and J ends were trimmed by 3 bases and 4 bases, with 7 bases remaining between them. From germline, CDR1 is SEHNR and CDR2 FQNEAQ (reference sequence).

This clonotype has at least ten counts. The chain links TRBV2 to TRBJ1-5, with unresolved D. CDR1 and CDR2 from the germline V gene are SNHLY and FYNNEI. V lost 2 bases and J lost 6, with 14 bases in between. The CDR3 covers 15 residues. The CDR3 loop reads CASSERRAGAQPQHF. The DNA of the CDR3 is TGTGCCAGCAGTGAACGGAGGGCGGGTGCTCAGCCCCAGCATTTT.

This clonotype was observed many times. The chain is built from TRBV5-1 and TRBJ2-2, with D perhaps TRBD1 (5 bases). V lost 0 bases to trimming and J lost 7 bases, with 10 bases between them. This CDR3 region has 14 residues. The V gene's germline CDR1 is SGHRS and CDR2 YFSETQ. CDR3 sequence reads: CASSLAKGNGELFF. CDR3 nucleotide sequence: TGCGCCAGCAGCTTGGCCAAGGGGAACGGGGAGCTGTTTTTT.

This clonotype was recorded at least ten times. The genes are TRBV28 and TRBJ1-2; D ambiguous. Germline V lookup: CDR1 MDHEN, CDR2 SYDVKM. The CDR3 has 14 amino acids. V lost 3 bases, J lost 8 bases, and 16 bases lay in between. CDR3: CASSFGPGPQGYTF. As DNA, the CDR3 is TGTGCCAGCAGTTTTGGTCCCGGCCCCCAGGGCTACACCTTC.

This clonotype was recorded at least ten times. V is TRBV20-1 and J is TRBJ2-4; D gene unclear. This CDR3 has 15 residues. The V gene's germline CDR1 is DFQATT and CDR2 SNEGSKA (reference sequence). Trimming left V 1 base short and J 0 bases short, with 10 bases between. The CDR3, as DNA: TGCAGTGCTAGAGCCGGGCCCCTAGCCAAAAACATTCAGTACTTC. Translation gives CSARAGPLAKNIQYF.

This clonotype was observed many times. In DNA, the CDR3 is TGCGCCAGCAGCCCCCCACCGGGACGGGTGAACACCGGGGAGCTGTTTTTT. Its protein is CASSPPPGRVNTGELFF. V is TRBV4-1 and J is TRBJ2-2; D is tentatively TRBD1 or TRBD2 (5 bases each). Germline V gives CDR1 MGHRA, CDR2 YSYEKL. This CDR3 is built from 17 residues. V was cut by 4 bases and J by 1 base, with 16 bases left in between.

This chain joins TRBV5-1 and TRBJ1-1, with 7 bases that match TRBD1. The CDR3 is made up of 14 amino acids. Germline CDR1 is SGHRS and CDR2 is YFSETQ. J was trimmed by 8 bases and V by 1 base; bases with no gene match: 8. CDR3 nucleotide sequence: TGCGCCAGCAGCTTGCGGCAGGGGGTGTCGGAAGCTTTCTTT. As protein: CASSLRQGVSEAFF.

This clonotype was seen at least ten times. The CDR3, as DNA: TGCAGCGTTGAAGATAGGGGTGACACCGGGGAGCTGTTTTTT. It encodes CSVEDRGDTGELFF. The chain joins TRBV29-1 to TRBJ2-2; the D gene is possibly TRBD1 (5 bases). Trimming shortened V by 0 bases and J by 3 bases, and 8 bases separated the two germline ends. This CDR3 region has 14 residues. Germline V gene sequence: CDR1 SQVTM, CDR2 ANQGSEA.

This clonotype was counted many times. The CDR3 DNA reads TGTGCCAGCAGCTTAAGCGGGGGGGCCCAAGAGACCCAGTACTTC. Protein sequence: CASSLSGGAQETQYF. This chain joins TRBV7-9 and TRBJ2-5; 10 bases are a match to TRBD2. CDR3 length: 15 amino acids. CDR1 and CDR2 from the germline V gene are SEHNR and FQNEAQ (reference sequence). The J segment lost 1 base and the V segment lost 2 bases, leaving 1 base of the junction unmatched.